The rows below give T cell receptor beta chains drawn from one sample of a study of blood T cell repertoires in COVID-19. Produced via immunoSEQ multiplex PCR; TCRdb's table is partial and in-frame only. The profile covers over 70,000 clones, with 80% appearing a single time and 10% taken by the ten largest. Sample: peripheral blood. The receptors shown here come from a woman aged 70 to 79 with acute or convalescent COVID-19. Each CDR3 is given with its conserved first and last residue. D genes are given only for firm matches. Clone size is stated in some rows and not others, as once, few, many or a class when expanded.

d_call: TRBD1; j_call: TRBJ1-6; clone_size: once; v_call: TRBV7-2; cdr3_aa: CASSKTGRVDSPLHF; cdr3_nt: TGTGCCAGCAGCAAGACAGGGCGGGTGGATTCACCCCTCCACTTT
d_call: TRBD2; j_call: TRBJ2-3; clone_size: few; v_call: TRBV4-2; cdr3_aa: CASSPRPSGTSTDTQYF; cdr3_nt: TGTGCCAGCAGCCCTAGGCCTAGCGGGACTAGCACAGATACGCAGTATTTT
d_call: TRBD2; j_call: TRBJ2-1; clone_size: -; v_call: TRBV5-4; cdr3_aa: CASSPGTSFYNEQFF; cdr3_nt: TGTGCCAGCAGCCCCGGGACTAGCTTTTACAATGAGCAGTTCTTC
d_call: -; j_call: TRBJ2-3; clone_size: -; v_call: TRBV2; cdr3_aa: CASSEGADTQYF; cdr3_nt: TGTGCCAGCAGTGAGGGGGCCGATACGCAGTATTTT
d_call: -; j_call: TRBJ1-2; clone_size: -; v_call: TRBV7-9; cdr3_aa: CASSPTGTINYGYTF; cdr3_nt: TGTGCCAGCAGCCCCACAGGGACGATTAACTATGGCTACACCTTC
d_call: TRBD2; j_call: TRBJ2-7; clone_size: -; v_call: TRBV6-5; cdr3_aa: CASSRLAASYEQYF; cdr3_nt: TGTGCCAGCAGCCGACTAGCGGCCTCCTACGAGCAGTACTTC
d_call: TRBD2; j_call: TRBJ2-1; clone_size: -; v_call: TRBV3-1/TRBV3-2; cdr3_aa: CASSPSGSSYNEQFF; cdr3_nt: TGTGCCAGCAGCCCTAGCGGGAGCTCCTACAATGAGCAGTTCTTC
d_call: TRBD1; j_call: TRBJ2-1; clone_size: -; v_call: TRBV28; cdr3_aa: CASSLTGGYNEQFF; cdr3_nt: TGTGCCAGCAGCCTAACAGGGGGCTACAATGAGCAGTTCTTC
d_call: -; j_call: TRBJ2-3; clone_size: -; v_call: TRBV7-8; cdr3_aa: CASQQGTTDTQYF; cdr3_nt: TGTGCCAGTCAACAGGGAACCACAGATACGCAGTATTTT
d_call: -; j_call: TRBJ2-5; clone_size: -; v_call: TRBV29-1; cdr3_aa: CSVERGGETQYF; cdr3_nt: TGCAGCGTTGAACGGGGAGGAGAGACCCAGTACTTC
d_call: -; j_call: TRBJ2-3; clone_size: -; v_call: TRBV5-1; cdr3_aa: CASSLELTTDTQYF; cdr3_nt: TGCGCCAGCAGCTTGGAACTCACCACAGATACGCAGTATTTT
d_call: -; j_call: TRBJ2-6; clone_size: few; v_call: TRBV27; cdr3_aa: CASSLVQQGSGANVLTF; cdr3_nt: TGTGCCAGCAGTTTAGTCCAGCAGGGCTCTGGGGCCAACGTCCTGACTTTC
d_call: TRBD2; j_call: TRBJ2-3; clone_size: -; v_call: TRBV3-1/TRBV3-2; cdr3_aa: CASSPNLGTSTRTDTQYF; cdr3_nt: TGTGCCAGCAGCCCTAACCTCGGGACTAGCACAAGGACAGATACGCAGTATTTT
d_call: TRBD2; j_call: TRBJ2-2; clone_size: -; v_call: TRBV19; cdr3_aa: CASTQTSGVAGELFF; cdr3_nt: TGTGCCAGTACCCAGACTAGCGGCGTGGCCGGGGAGCTGTTTTTT
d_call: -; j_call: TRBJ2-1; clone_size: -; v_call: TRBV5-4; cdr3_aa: CASSEDYNEQFF; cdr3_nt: TGTGCCAGCAGCGAGGACTACAATGAGCAGTTCTTC
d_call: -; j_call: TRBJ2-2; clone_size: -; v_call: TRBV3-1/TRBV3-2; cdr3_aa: CASSQVRANTGELFF; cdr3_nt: TGTGCCAGCAGCCAAGTACGGGCGAACACCGGGGAGCTGTTTTTT
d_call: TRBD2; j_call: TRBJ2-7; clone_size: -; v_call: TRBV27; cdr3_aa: CASSPRTRHEQYF; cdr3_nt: TGTGCCAGCAGCCCTAGGACTAGACACGAGCAGTACTTC
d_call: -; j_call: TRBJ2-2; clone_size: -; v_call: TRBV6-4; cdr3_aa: CASSEGPYTGELFF; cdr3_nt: TGTGCCAGCAGTGAGGGGCCCTACACCGGGGAGCTGTTTTTT
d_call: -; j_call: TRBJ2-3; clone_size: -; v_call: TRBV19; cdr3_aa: CASSPYGRTDTQYF; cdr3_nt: TGTGCCAGTAGTCCTTACGGGAGAACAGATACGCAGTATTTT
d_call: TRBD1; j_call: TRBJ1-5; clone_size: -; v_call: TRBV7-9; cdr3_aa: CASSFSTGTGVNQPQHF; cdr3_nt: TGTGCCAGCAGCTTCTCGACCGGGACAGGGGTCAATCAGCCCCAGCATTTT
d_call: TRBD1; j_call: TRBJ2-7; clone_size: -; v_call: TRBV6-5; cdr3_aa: CASRGDRGSEQYF; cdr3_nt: TGTGCCAGCAGAGGGGACAGGGGGAGCGAGCAGTACTTC
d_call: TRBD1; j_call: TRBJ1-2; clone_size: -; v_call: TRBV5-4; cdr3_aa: CASSDYGTGGYGYTF; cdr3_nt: TGTGCCAGCAGCGACTACGGGACAGGGGGCTATGGCTACACCTTC
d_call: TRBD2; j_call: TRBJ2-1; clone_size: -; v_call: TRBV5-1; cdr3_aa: CASSLHPGLAGVTYNEQFF; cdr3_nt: TGCGCCAGCAGCTTACATCCGGGACTAGCGGGAGTGACCTACAATGAGCAGTTCTTC
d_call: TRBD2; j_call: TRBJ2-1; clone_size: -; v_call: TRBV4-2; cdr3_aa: CASSQERGGRNEQFF; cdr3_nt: TGTGCCAGCAGCCAGGAGCGGGGGGGCCGCAATGAGCAGTTCTTC